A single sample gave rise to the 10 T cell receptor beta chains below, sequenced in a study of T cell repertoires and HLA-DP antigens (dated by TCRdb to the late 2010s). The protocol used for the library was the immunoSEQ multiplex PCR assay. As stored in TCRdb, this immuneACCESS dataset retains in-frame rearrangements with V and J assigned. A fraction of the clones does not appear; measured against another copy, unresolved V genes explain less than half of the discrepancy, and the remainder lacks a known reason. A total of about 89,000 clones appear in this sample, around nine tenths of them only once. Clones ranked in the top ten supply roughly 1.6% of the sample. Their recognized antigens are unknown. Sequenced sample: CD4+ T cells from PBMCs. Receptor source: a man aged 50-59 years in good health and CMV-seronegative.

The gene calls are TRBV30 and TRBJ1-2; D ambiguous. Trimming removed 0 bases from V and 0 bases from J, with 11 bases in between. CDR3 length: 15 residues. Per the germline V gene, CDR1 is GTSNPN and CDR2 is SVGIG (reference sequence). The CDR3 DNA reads TGTGCCTGGAGTGTACTTGGCGGAACTAACTATGGCTACACCTTC. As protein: CAWSVLGGTNYGYTF.

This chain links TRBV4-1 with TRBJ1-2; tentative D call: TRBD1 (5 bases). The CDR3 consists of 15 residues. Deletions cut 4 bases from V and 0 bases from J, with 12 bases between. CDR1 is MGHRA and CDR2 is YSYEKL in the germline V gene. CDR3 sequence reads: CASSPQGGPNYGYTF. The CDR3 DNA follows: TGCGCCAGCAGCCCGCAGGGAGGGCCTAACTATGGCTACACCTTC.

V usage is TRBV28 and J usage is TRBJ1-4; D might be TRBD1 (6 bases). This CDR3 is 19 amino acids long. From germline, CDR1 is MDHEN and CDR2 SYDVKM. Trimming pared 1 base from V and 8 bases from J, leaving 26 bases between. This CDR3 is CASSLSVWGQPMTREKLFF. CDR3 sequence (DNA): TGTGCCAGCAGTTTATCCGTTTGGGGACAACCTATGACCAGGGAAAAACTGTTTTTT. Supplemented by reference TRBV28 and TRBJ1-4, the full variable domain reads DVKVTQSSRYLVKRTGEKVFLECVQDMDHENMFWYRQDPGLGLRLIYFSYDVKMKEKGDIPEGYSVSREKKERFSLILESASTNQTSMYLCASSLSVWGQPMTREKLFFGSGTQLSVL.

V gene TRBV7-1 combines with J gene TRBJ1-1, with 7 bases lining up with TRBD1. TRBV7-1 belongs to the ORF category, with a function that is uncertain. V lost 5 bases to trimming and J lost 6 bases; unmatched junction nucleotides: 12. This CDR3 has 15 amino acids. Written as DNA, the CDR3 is TGTGCCAGCAGCCCGGGACAGCCCATCGGTCCTGAAGCTTTCTTT. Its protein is CASSPGQPIGPEAFF.

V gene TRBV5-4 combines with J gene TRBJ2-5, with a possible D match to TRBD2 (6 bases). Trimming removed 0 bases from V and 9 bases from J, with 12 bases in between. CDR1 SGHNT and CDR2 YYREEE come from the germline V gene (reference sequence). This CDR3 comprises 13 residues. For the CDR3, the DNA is TGTGCCAGCAGCTTGGCCGGGGGAAGGGCCCAGTACTTC. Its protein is CASSLAGGRAQYF.

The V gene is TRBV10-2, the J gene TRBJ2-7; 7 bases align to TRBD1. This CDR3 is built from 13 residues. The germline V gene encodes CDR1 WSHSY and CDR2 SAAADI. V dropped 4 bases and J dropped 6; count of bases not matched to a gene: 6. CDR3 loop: CASSGTGNSEQYF. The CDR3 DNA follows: TGCGCCAGCAGTGGGACAGGTAATTCCGAGCAGTACTTC.

CDR3 coding DNA: TGTGCCAGCAGCCCGGACAGGGAACTCCAAGAGACCCAGTACTTC. Translated, it gives CASSPDRELQETQYF. The chain joins TRBV7-9 to TRBJ2-5; 8 positions match TRBD1. Trimming cost V 5 bases and J 1 base; bases outside gene matches: 6. Germline V lookup: CDR1 SEHNR, CDR2 FQNEAQ (reference sequence). The CDR3 contains 15 residues.

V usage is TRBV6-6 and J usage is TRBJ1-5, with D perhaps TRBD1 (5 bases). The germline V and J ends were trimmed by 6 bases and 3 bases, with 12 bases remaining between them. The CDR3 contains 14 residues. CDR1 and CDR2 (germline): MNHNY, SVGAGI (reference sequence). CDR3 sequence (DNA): TGTGCCAGCAGAACCACAGGAGTCAATCAGCCCCAGCATTTT. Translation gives CASRTTGVNQPQHF.

The CDR3 sequence: CASSPLAGDEQYF. The CDR3 nucleotides are TGTGCCAGCAGCCCTCTAGCGGGCGACGAGCAGTACTTC. The genes are TRBV6-6 and TRBJ2-5; 8 bases agree with TRBD2. The J call is doubtful: the DNA matches TRBJ2-7 better. The CDR3 spans 13 residues. CDR1 and CDR2 (germline): MNHNY, SVGAGI (reference sequence).

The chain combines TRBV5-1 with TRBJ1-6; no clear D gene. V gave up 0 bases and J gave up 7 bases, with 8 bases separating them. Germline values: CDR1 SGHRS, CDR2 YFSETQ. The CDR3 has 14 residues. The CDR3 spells CASSLVTENSPLHF. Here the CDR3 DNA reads TGCGCCAGCAGCTTGGTTACCGAGAATTCACCCCTCCACTTT.